The rows below give T cell receptor beta chains drawn from one sample of a study of shared clonotypes between healthy human individuals. Sequenced by immunoSEQ multiplex PCR; TCRdb stores in-frame clones only, minus some. Among some 2,100,000 clones listed, 90% to 95% were seen once. Sequenced sample: naive CD8+ T cells from PBMCs. These receptors came from a man younger than 30 in good health. Some clones in this sample may be carry-over from other donors' samples. Each CDR3 is given with its conserved first and last residue. Size tells how often a clone was seen (once, few, many) or the class of an expanded clone, and some rows leave it out.

clone_size v_call cdr3_length cdr3_aa
. TRBV7-9 12 CASSLADNEQFF
few TRBV2 14 CASSVLSNPYEQYF
. TRBV7-2 16 CASSLSPITSSYEQYF
. TRBV11-2 15 CASRGAGLLSYEQYF
. TRBV5-1 14 CASSFSGTAGELFF
. TRBV4-2 15 CASSQDTTEGRLQYF
. TRBV7-2 12 CASSFHPYEQYF
. TRBV27 15 CASSLSPSRQETQYF
. TRBV7-6 17 CASSLRDGDYLYNEQFF
. TRBV4-1 14 CASSQVRRGDTQYF
. TRBV9 16 CASSPSGRGGTDTQYF
. TRBV10-2 12 CASSPITGEAFF
. TRBV6-5 16 CASSYSRTALTYEQYF
. TRBV27 12 CASSLRADTQYF
. TRBV5-8 15 CASSTRPLRNTEAFF
once TRBV7-9 17 CASSDATGTGDLREQFF
few TRBV19 15 CASSVDHFSGEKLFF
. TRBV9 15 CASSVSRTPWPEQYF
. TRBV19 20 CASSIGVVFSELGLLHEQYF
. TRBV4-1 16 CASSPPAGEGTDTQYF
once TRBV6-5 14 CASSLRGVNTEAFF
. TRBV30 15 CAWSVTSGSTDTQYF
. TRBV28 13 CASSLAPNYGYTF
. TRBV11-2 15 CASSPSGRWTGELFF
few TRBV5-4 14 CASSLVGGGTEAFF
once TRBV28 21 CASSPYSTAGTGGYPGNTIYF
. TRBV30 15 CAWILTGRHTDTQYF
. TRBV5-4 15 CASSFDPGSSYEQYF
. TRBV11-3 14 CASSLGGARQPQHF
. TRBV11-2 14 CASSSGANTGELFF
. TRBV4-1 12 CASSFLADTQYF
. TRBV4-1 14 CASSHGPETTEAFF
. TRBV25-1 14 CASSVTGIGQPQHF
. TRBV7-9 12 CASSFGSNEQFF
. TRBV7-9 14 CASSLGGLAETQYF
. TRBV9 13 CASSPGPAYEQYF
. TRBV7-8 13 CASSFGEGTEAFF
. TRBV2 16 CATTPPPPSNTDTQYF
. TRBV7-9 13 CASSPPMSYEQYF
. TRBV4-3 13 CASSPGYPGELFF
. TRBV13 16 CASSFTSGSGQETQYF
once TRBV28 14 CASRLNGKYYEQYF
. TRBV2 13 CASSWDVRGEQYF
. TRBV29-1 11 CSVVLFYEQYF
. TRBV28 14 CASSSVGQTETQYF
. TRBV9 18 CASSVGGGRGPSGNTIYF
. TRBV7-9 13 CASSLTSGREQFF
. TRBV27 13 CASSLSRIHGYTF
. TRBV5-6 13 CASSLTGSYGYTF
once TRBV13 14 CASSLDREPDTQYF
. TRBV7-9 13 CASSPANPDTQYF
. TRBV29-1 16 CSAPYGGLAGGAEEFF
once TRBV5-1 15 CASSLAPGLNTEAFF
. TRBV13 16 CASSSRTSGSTDTQYF
. TRBV30 16 CAWSVWASGVLGEQYF